This T cell receptor (beta chain) appears in the sequencing data of a study of identical twins. Study-level findings and limits: Analyses of zero insertions could be partly confounded by invariant MAIT and iNKT cells. The study found weaker excess twin sharing in beta out-of-frame sequences. Without tracking the same donors, conclusions rested on cross-sectional statistical analysis.

This clonotype was counted many times. What it binds is not known. The cDNA had a unique molecular identifier and a template-switch universal primer site. TCRdb re-derived calls from the 5' RACE reads in MiXCR, one entry per CDR3 protein. The repertoire holds approximately 670,000 distinct CDR3 sequences, with around 6% as singletons. The V gene's germline CDR1 is KGHDR and CDR2 SFDVKD. CDR3 length equals 16 residues. V was pared by 4 bases and J by 5 bases, with 18 bases between. Source material: naive T cells sorted from blood. The V gene is TRBV24-1, the J gene TRBJ2-3; D might be TRBD1 (6 bases). This TCR derives from a man younger than 30 in good health. The CDR3 region has the DNA TGTGCCACCAGTGACCCCGGGACAAGAGGGAGAGATACGCAGTATTTT. Translated, it gives CATSDPGTRGRDTQYF.